Below, 14 T cell receptor beta chains from the same sample are listed, as sequenced in a study of cytomegalovirus exposure and HLA in healthy donors. PCR involved 60 Vbeta and 13 Jbeta primers. Assay used: immunoSEQ multiplex PCR; TCRdb lists only in-frame clones, some missing. The data show 100,000 to 150,000 clones, with around 79% seen just once and approximately 2% held by the top ten. The sequenced sample consisted of PBMCs. The receptors come from a woman in her 40s in good health and CMV-seropositive.

This clone turned up a few times. This chain links TRBV2 with TRBJ1-1; D might be TRBD1 (5 bases). CDR3 size: 15 residues. V gave up 5 bases and J gave up 1 base, with 14 bases separating them. Germline CDR1 reads SNHLY; CDR2 reads FYNNEI. CDR3 protein: CASSPEGTGNTEAFF. The CDR3 nucleotides read TGTGCCAGCAGTCCGGAAGGGACTGGGAACACTGAAGCTTTCTTT.

The chain joins TRBV2 to TRBJ1-5; D remains ambiguous. The CDR3 covers 14 residues. The V end was cut by 7 bases, the J end by 0 bases, with 10 bases between. The germline CDR1 and CDR2 sequences are SNHLY and FYNNEI. CDR3 in DNA: TGTGCCAGCACCCGGGATGATAGCAATCAGCCCCAGCATTTT. It codes for CASTRDDSNQPQHF.

The chain links TRBV5-1 to TRBJ2-5, with a weak D call TRBD2 (7 bases). The CDR3 is 15 amino acids. The ends were cut back, 4 bases at V and 1 base at J, with 14 bases in the middle. Germline CDR1 is SGHRS and CDR2 is YFSETQ. CDR3 region: CASSPGEGPQETQYF. CDR3 coding DNA: TGCGCCAGCAGCCCAGGGGAGGGCCCCCAAGAGACCCAGTACTTC.

The chain carries TRBV29-1 and TRBJ1-4; weak D call: TRBD1 (6 bases). CDR1 SQVTM and CDR2 ANQGSEA come from the germline V gene. Trimming cost V 6 bases and J 5 bases, with 13 bases left between them. The CDR3 is 13 amino acids. CDR3 sequence (DNA): TGCAGCGTAGCCGGGACACTGAATGAAAAACTGTTTTTT. Its translation is CSVAGTLNEKLFF.

This clone was seen just once. V gene TRBV11-2 combines with J gene TRBJ2-6, with D perhaps matching TRBD1 (6 bases). CDR3 length: 17 amino acids. The germline V and J ends were trimmed by 5 bases and 0 bases, with 14 bases remaining between them. Germline CDR1 is SGHAT and CDR2 is FQNNGV. CDR3 bases: TGTGCCAGCAGCCTGACCGCAGGGGTCTCTGGGGCCAACGTCCTGACTTTC. Its translation: CASSLTAGVSGANVLTF.

This chain's CDR3 is CASSRQGTNGNQPQHF. The CDR3 DNA sequence: TGTGCCAGCAGCCGACAGGGCACTAATGGCAATCAGCCCCAGCATTTT. The rearrangement joins TRBV2 to TRBJ1-5; 7 nucleotides agree with TRBD1. V shed 6 bases, J shed 2 bases, and the junction held 10 bases outside the gene matches. The V gene's germline CDR1 is SNHLY and CDR2 FYNNEI. This CDR3 has 16 amino acids. The whole variable domain, remainder taken from reference TRBV2 and TRBJ1-5, is EPEVTQTPSHQVTQMGQEVILRCVPISNHLYFYWYRQILGQKVEFLVSFYNNEISEKSEIFDDQFSVERPDGSNFTLKIRSTKLEDSAMYFCASSRQGTNGNQPQHFGDGTRLSIL.

This chain links TRBV28 with TRBJ1-5; weak D call: TRBD1 (5 bases). Trimming shortened V by 1 base and J by 13 bases, and 11 bases separated the two germline ends. The CDR3 spans 12 residues. Germline V gene lookup returns CDR1 MDHEN and CDR2 SYDVKM. The CDR3 here is CASSLYDSSQHF. The CDR3 DNA is TGTGCCAGCAGTTTATACGACAGTTCTCAGCATTTT.

The V and J genes are TRBV29-1 and TRBJ1-1; a weak D match, TRBD1 (5 bases). Germline CDR1 SQVTM, CDR2 ANQGSEA. V was cut by 4 bases and J by 0 bases, with 9 bases left in between. The CDR3 totals 13 residues. CDR3 amino acids: CSVGRGMNTEAFF. DNA for the CDR3: TGCAGCGTTGGGAGGGGTATGAACACTGAAGCTTTCTTT.

The table lists this clone with a count of one. The genes are TRBV10-3 and TRBJ1-1; 10 nucleotides match TRBD1. V lost 10 bases, J lost 4 bases, and 12 bases stayed unmatched. The CDR3 has 15 residues. Per the germline V gene, CDR1 is ENHRY and CDR2 is SYGVKD. CDR3: CATLDRGGSRTEAFF. The CDR3 nucleotides read TGTGCCACCCTGGACAGGGGGGGGAGTCGCACTGAAGCTTTCTTT.

The chain joins TRBV19 to TRBJ2-5, with D perhaps TRBD2 (7 bases). This CDR3 comprises 14 residues. V lost 6 bases, J lost 0 bases, and 11 bases lay in between. The germline gives CDR1 LNHDA, CDR2 SQIVND (reference sequence). CDR3 bases: TGTGCCAGTAGAGGGGGGGGCAACCAAGAGACCCAGTACTTC. The encoded protein is CASRGGGNQETQYF.

This sequence joins TRBV5-1 and TRBJ2-7; 16 bases match TRBD2. The V segment lost 4 bases and the J segment 6 bases; nucleotides outside the gene matches: 7. The CDR3 runs to 16 residues. Looked up from germline, CDR1 is SGHRS and CDR2 is YFSETQ. The CDR3 loop reads CASSPGLAGGLSEQYF. In DNA form, the CDR3 reads TGCGCCAGCAGCCCGGGACTAGCGGGGGGGCTTAGCGAGCAGTACTTC.

The chain is built from TRBV30 and TRBJ2-6, with 9 bases matching TRBD1. In germline, CDR1 is GTSNPN, CDR2 SVGIG (reference sequence). Trimming at V came to 3 bases and at J to 4 bases, leaving 10 bases not matched to a gene. The CDR3 length is 17 residues. CDR3 protein: CAWRPDRGNAGANVLTF. The CDR3 DNA sequence: TGTGCCTGGAGACCAGACAGGGGGAACGCAGGGGCCAACGTCCTGACTTTC. Complete variable domain (other parts from reference TRBV30 and TRBJ2-6): SQTIHQWPATLVQPVGSPLSLECTVEGTSNPNLYWYRQAAGRGLQLLFYSVGIGQISSEVPQNLSASRPQDRQFILSSKKLLLSDSGFYLCAWRPDRGNAGANVLTFGAGSRLTVL.

The V gene is TRBV28, the J gene TRBJ1-3; 7 bases are a match to TRBD1. The germline gives CDR1 MDHEN, CDR2 SYDVKM. CDR3 length: 14 residues. Trimming took 3 bases from V and 2 from J; bases not matched to a gene: 1. As DNA, the CDR3 is TGTGCCAGCAGTTTTACAGGGGCTGGAAACACCATATATTTT. Translating it yields CASSFTGAGNTIYF.

The CDR3 loop is CASSAQTSGNTIYF. CDR3 in DNA: TGTGCCAGCAGCGCTCAAACTTCTGGAAACACCATATATTTT. The V call is TRBV9, the J call TRBJ1-3; D unclear. This CDR3 has 14 amino acids. The ends were cut back, 3 bases at V and 1 base at J, with 8 bases in the middle. Germline V gives CDR1 SGDLS, CDR2 YYNGEE.